The 29 T cell receptor beta chains below were found in one sample sequenced in a study of CD8+ T cells in alopecia areata. Stated treatment: oral pan-JAK inhibitor, 5-10 mg twice daily. Investigators isolated RNA and reverse transcribed it into cDNA to act as the sequencing template. Repertoires were generated with immunoSEQ multiplex PCR, while TCRdb's copy carries only in-frame clones and drops some. In the table there are 200,000 or so clones, nearly 60% of which are singletons. The material sequenced was CD4+ T cells sorted from blood, taken at week 24, from a patient treated with tofacitinib. Receptors originate from a human donor with alopecia areata.

The chain carries TRBV4-3 and TRBJ2-7; D may be TRBD2 (6 bases). The V and J ends lost 1 base and 2 bases respectively, with 9 bases between them. The CDR3 spans 14 residues. In germline, CDR1 is LGHNA, CDR2 YSLEER. CDR3: CASSQGLGAYEQYF. CDR3 sequence (DNA): TGCGCCAGCAGCCAAGGACTAGGTGCCTACGAGCAGTACTTC.

This clone has just a few counts. The chain joins TRBV2 to TRBJ2-3; possibly TRBD1 for D (6 bases). Germline V gene data show CDR1 as SNHLY and CDR2 as FYNNEI. Trimming took off 8 bases at V and 7 bases at J, with 16 bases between the two ends. This CDR3 spans 13 amino acids. The chain's CDR3 is CASEGTKRNTQYF. CDR3 coding DNA: TGTGCCAGCGAAGGGACAAAACGCAATACGCAGTATTTT.

V and J are TRBV7-9 and TRBJ2-5; TRBD2 is a possible D gene (6 bases). Germline CDR1 SEHNR, CDR2 FQNEAQ (reference sequence). This CDR3 region has 14 residues. Trimming removed 5 bases from V and 5 bases from J, with 15 bases in between. CDR3 loop: CASSPTRGRETQYF. The CDR3 nucleotides are TGTGCCAGCAGCCCGACGCGGGGAAGGGAGACCCAGTACTTC.

The J gene is TRBJ2-1, the V gene TRBV28; D remains ambiguous. V was trimmed by 3 bases and J by 2 bases, leaving 8 bases between them. This CDR3 is 14 amino acids long. Germline CDR1 and CDR2: MDHEN and SYDVKM. The CDR3 protein is CASSFQAPYNEQFF. The DNA for the CDR3 is TGTGCCAGCAGTTTTCAAGCCCCCTACAATGAGCAGTTCTTC.

V is TRBV25-1 and J is TRBJ2-7; perhaps TRBD1 as D (5 bases). CDR3 length: 12 amino acids. Trimming left V 3 bases short and J 3 bases short, with 6 bases between. Germline loops: CDR1 MGHDK, CDR2 SYGVNS. The CDR3 DNA is TGTGCCAGCAGTGACAGGGACTACGAGCAGTACTTC. It yields the protein CASSDRDYEQYF.

The chain has TRBV7-9 and TRBJ2-5; unclear D gene. Germline V gene data show CDR1 as SEHNR and CDR2 as FQNEAQ (reference sequence). This CDR3 has 12 amino acids. Trimming took 5 bases from V and 5 from J, leaving 9 bases between them. This chain's CDR3 is CASSLNKETQYF. CDR3 nucleotides: TGTGCCAGCAGCCTCAATAAGGAGACCCAGTACTTC. The variable domain in full, with the rest retrieved from reference TRBV7-9 and TRBJ2-5, is DTGVSQNPRHKITKRGQNVTFRCDPISEHNRLYWYRQTLGQGPEFLTYFQNEAQLEKSRLLSDRFSAERPKGSFSTLEIQRTEQGDSAMYLCASSLNKETQYFGPGTRLLVL.

This clone was picked up a small number of times. J is TRBJ2-3 and V is TRBV7-2, with 8 bases lining up with TRBD2. The V and J ends lost 0 bases and 0 bases, in that order; junction bases with no gene match: 2. The CDR3 contains 16 residues. In germline, CDR1 is SGHTA, CDR2 FQGNSA. Here the CDR3 reads CASSLAASGSTDTQYF. For the CDR3, the DNA is TGTGCCAGCAGCTTAGCGGCTAGCGGGAGCACAGATACGCAGTATTTT.

V and J are TRBV2 and TRBJ1-1; no definite D call. Germline V gene sequence: CDR1 SNHLY, CDR2 FYNNEI. V was clipped by 4 bases and J by 7 bases, with 13 bases between them. The CDR3 sequence is 13 residues long. This CDR3 reads CASSAASSSEAFF. CDR3 bases: TGTGCCAGCAGTGCCGCCTCAAGTAGTGAAGCTTTCTTT.

The chain is built from TRBV5-1 and TRBJ2-1, with 7 nucleotides matching TRBD2. This CDR3 region has 15 residues. Germline CDR1 and CDR2: SGHRS and YFSETQ. V gave up 0 bases and J gave up 2 bases; unmatched junction bases: 2. The CDR3 region is CASSLAGRTYNEQFF. The CDR3 DNA reads TGCGCCAGCAGCTTGGCCGGGAGGACCTACAATGAGCAGTTCTTC.

The CDR3 coding sequence is TGTGCCAGCTCACCACCGGGCAGAACCGAAGCTTTCTTT. It is translated as CASSPPGRTEAFF. V is TRBV18 and J is TRBJ1-1; no firm D call. CDR1 is KGHSH and CDR2 is LQKENI in the germline V gene. V lost 0 bases and J 8 bases, leaving 10 bases between the germline ends. The CDR3 consists of 13 residues.

J is TRBJ1-5 and V is TRBV6-5, with D hard to call. The CDR3 extends over 16 amino acids. V was shortened by 2 bases and J by 0 bases, with 11 bases between the two germline ends. Per the germline V gene, CDR1 is MNHEY and CDR2 is SVGAGI. The CDR3 sequence is CASSYRPYDSNQPQHF. The CDR3 nucleotides are TGTGCCAGCAGTTACCGCCCATACGATAGCAATCAGCCCCAGCATTTT.

V gene TRBV30 combines with J gene TRBJ1-1, with a possible D match to TRBD1 (6 bases). CDR1 and CDR2 from the germline V gene are GTSNPN and SVGIG (reference sequence). V lost 4 bases, J lost 1 base, and 7 bases lay in between. This CDR3 has 12 amino acids. The CDR3, as DNA: TGTGCCTGGAACAGGGCGAACACTGAAGCTTTCTTT. This encodes CAWNRANTEAFF.

The gene calls are TRBV29-1 and TRBJ2-3, with a weak D call TRBD1 (5 bases). Trimming shortened V by 4 bases and J by 0 bases, and 8 bases separated the two germline ends. There are 13 residues in the CDR3. CDR1 and CDR2 (germline): SQVTM, ANQGSEA. In DNA form, the CDR3 reads TGCAGCGTTGTAGACAGTAGCACAGATACGCAGTATTTT. Translating gives CSVVDSSTDTQYF.

This chain joins TRBV29-1 and TRBJ1-2; D gene unclear. This CDR3 region has 11 residues. Per the germline V gene, CDR1 is SQVTM and CDR2 is ANQGSEA. V lost 3 bases and J lost 8, with 10 bases in between. The CDR3 protein is CSVELPRGYTF. The DNA for the CDR3 is TGCAGCGTTGAGTTGCCCAGGGGCTACACCTTC.

The genes are TRBV2 and TRBJ1-2; TRBD1 might be the D (5 bases). The V end was cut by 2 bases, the J end by 7 bases, with 11 bases between. The CDR3 sequence is 13 residues long. Germline V gives CDR1 SNHLY, CDR2 FYNNEI. Written as DNA, the CDR3 is TGTGCCAGCAGTGAAAGGAGGGGATCTGGCTACACCTTC. Amino acids: CASSERRGSGYTF.

This chain links TRBV5-1 with TRBJ2-5, with 10 positions matching TRBD1. V shed 1 base, J shed 3 bases, and the junction held 3 bases outside the gene matches. Germline V gives CDR1 SGHRS, CDR2 YFSETQ. The CDR3 consists of 15 residues. Written as DNA, the CDR3 is TGCGCCAGCAGCTTGTTGGGGACAGGGGAAGAGACCCAGTACTTC. Protein: CASSLLGTGEETQYF.

This clone was seen more than once but under ten times. The V call is TRBV27, the J call TRBJ1-5; tentatively, D is TRBD1 (6 bases). The germline V gene encodes CDR1 MNHEY and CDR2 SMNVEV (reference sequence). This CDR3 comprises 13 residues. V shed 9 bases and J shed 6 bases, with 15 bases lying between them. Here the CDR3 DNA reads TGTGCCAGGTTGGACAGTCCGACTCAGCCCCAGCATTTT. It encodes CARLDSPTQPQHF.

This clone has a handful of counts. The gene calls are TRBV29-1 and TRBJ2-5, with D possibly called TRBD1 or TRBD2 (5 bases each). With 3 bases removed from V and 2 bases from J, the gap between germline ends came to 16 bases. Germline CDR1 reads SQVTM; CDR2 reads ANQGSEA. The CDR3 consists of 15 residues. CDR3: CSVDDPGRIQETQYF. DNA for the CDR3: TGCAGCGTTGACGACCCGGGACGGATTCAAGAGACCCAGTACTTC.

The table lists this clone with a few counts. The V call is TRBV7-2, the J call TRBJ1-2; D possibly corresponds to TRBD1 (6 bases). Germline lookup yields CDR1 SGHTA and CDR2 FQGNSA. The CDR3 sequence is 17 residues long. Trimming took off 0 bases at V and 7 bases at J, with 21 bases between the two ends. CDR3 in DNA: TGTGCCAGCAGCTTAGCGCCGGGACAAGGGACTGAGAGTGGCTACACCTTC. Translation: CASSLAPGQGTESGYTF. The full variable domain, with the rest looked up from reference TRBV7-2 and TRBJ1-2, is GAGVSQSPSNKVTEKGKDVELRCDPISGHTALYWYRQSLGQGLEFLIYFQGNSAPDKSGLPSDRFSAERTGGSVSTLTIQRTQQEDSAVYLCASSLAPGQGTESGYTFGSGTRLTVV.

The V gene is TRBV15, the J gene TRBJ2-1; D gene unclear. Germline values: CDR1 LNHNV, CDR2 YYDKDF (reference sequence). Between the trimmed V and J ends, which lost 3 bases and 4 bases, there was a span of 10 bases. CDR3 length equals 14 residues. The CDR3 loop reads CATSSLDAYNEQFF. The DNA for the CDR3 is TGTGCCACCAGCAGCCTAGACGCTTACAATGAGCAGTTCTTC.

The rearrangement uses TRBV2 and TRBJ2-1; TRBD2 agrees at 11 bases. Germline loops: CDR1 SNHLY, CDR2 FYNNEI. The V and J ends lost 0 bases and 6 bases, in that order; junction bases with no gene match: 1. CDR3 length: 15 amino acids. The CDR3 sequence: CASSEAGLAGNEQFF. CDR3 nucleotides: TGTGCCAGCAGTGAAGCAGGACTAGCGGGCAATGAGCAGTTCTTC. Based on the CDR3 plus reference TRBV2 and TRBJ2-1, the full variable domain is EPEVTQTPSHQVTQMGQEVILRCVPISNHLYFYWYRQILGQKVEFLVSFYNNEISEKSEIFDDQFSVERPDGSNFTLKIRSTKLEDSAMYFCASSEAGLAGNEQFFGPGTRLTVL.

This clone appeared a single time. The chain links TRBV2 to TRBJ1-2; unclear D gene. CDR3 length: 12 amino acids. Germline CDR1 SNHLY, CDR2 FYNNEI. V was clipped by 6 bases and J by 2 bases, with 7 bases between them. The CDR3 protein is CASRTNNYGYTF. The DNA for the CDR3 is TGTGCCAGCAGGACAAACAACTATGGCTACACCTTC. Together with reference TRBV2 and TRBJ1-2, the CDR3 gives the full variable domain: EPEVTQTPSHQVTQMGQEVILRCVPISNHLYFYWYRQILGQKVEFLVSFYNNEISEKSEIFDDQFSVERPDGSNFTLKIRSTKLEDSAMYFCASRTNNYGYTFGSGTRLTVV.

This rearrangement joins TRBV5-4 to TRBJ2-5; the D is unclear. The CDR3 extends over 13 amino acids. Trimming removed 4 bases at V and 3 bases at J, with 10 bases between. Germline V gene sequence: CDR1 SGHNT, CDR2 YYREEE (reference sequence). CDR3 amino acids: CASSLGEKETQYF. The CDR3 coding sequence is TGTGCCAGCAGCCTGGGTGAAAAAGAGACCCAGTACTTC.

The V call is TRBV6-5, the J call TRBJ2-7; weak D call: TRBD1 (6 bases). CDR1 is MNHEY and CDR2 is SVGAGI in the germline V gene. This CDR3 has 13 amino acids. V lost 6 bases, J lost 4 bases, and 13 bases lay in between. CDR3 residues: CASSRNTGYEQYF. The DNA of the CDR3 is TGTGCCAGCAGCAGGAACACAGGGTACGAGCAGTACTTC.

The chain joins TRBV30 to TRBJ1-1, with a weak D call TRBD1 (5 bases). V gave up 5 bases and J gave up 7 bases, with 17 bases separating them. The CDR3 has 13 amino acids. Germline V gene lookup returns CDR1 GTSNPN and CDR2 SVGIG (reference sequence). The CDR3 DNA reads as TGTGCCTGGCAGCCCGGGACTCACAGTGAAGCTTTCTTT. Its protein is CAWQPGTHSEAFF.

A few counts support this clone. The chain couples TRBV10-3 to TRBJ2-1, with 8 bases fitting TRBD2. Per germline, CDR1 ENHRY and CDR2 SYGVKD. The V and J ends lost 2 bases and 10 bases, in that order; junction bases with no gene match: 4. This CDR3 has 13 amino acids. The CDR3 sequence is CAISETGLGEQFF. DNA of the CDR3: TGTGCCATCAGTGAGACGGGACTAGGGGAGCAGTTCTTC.

This rearrangement joins TRBV5-1 to TRBJ2-7, with 14 bases matching TRBD2. V lost 4 bases to trimming and J lost 0 bases; unmatched junction nucleotides: 9. Germline V gene lookup returns CDR1 SGHRS and CDR2 YFSETQ. The CDR3 has 18 residues. CDR3 sequence: CASSTGLAGGRSSYEQYF. DNA of the CDR3: TGCGCCAGCAGCACCGGACTAGCGGGAGGAAGGAGCTCCTACGAGCAGTACTTC.

This clone appeared a few times. CDR3 protein: CASSQLAPGTSGPYEQYF. CDR3 bases: TGTGCCAGCAGCCAACTAGCCCCCGGGACTAGCGGGCCCTACGAGCAGTACTTC. The chain joins TRBV14 to TRBJ2-7; 12 bases agree with TRBD2. The CDR3 runs 18 residues. The germline V gene has CDR1 SGHDN and CDR2 FVKESK. After removal of 2 bases from V and 2 bases from J, the junction contained 10 bases not matched to a gene.

This clone was found a few times. CDR3 DNA sequence: TGTGCCAGCAGTTTAGCGGGAGGGCCGGGGGAGACCCAGTACTTC. This translates into CASSLAGGPGETQYF. V and J are TRBV28 and TRBJ2-5, with 9 bases that match TRBD2. V was pared by 2 bases and J by 5 bases, with 6 bases of the junction left unmatched. The CDR3 contains 15 residues. CDR1 and CDR2 from the germline V gene are MDHEN and SYDVKM.